A single sample gave rise to the 16 T cell receptor beta chains below, sequenced in a study of cytomegalovirus exposure and HLA in healthy donors. The PCR was carried out with 60 Vbeta primers and 13 Jbeta primers. The repertoire was sequenced with immunoSEQ multiplex PCR; TCRdb's copy has only in-frame clones and lacks some. The data show about 140,000 clones, approximately 82% seen once. The sample comprised PBMCs. Receptors were obtained from a man between 25 and 39 years old in good health and CMV-seropositive.

The J gene is TRBJ2-7, the V gene TRBV5-1; D unclear. The germline gives CDR1 SGHRS, CDR2 YFSETQ. Trimming took off 7 bases at V and 1 base at J, with 12 bases between the two ends. The CDR3 extends over 13 amino acids. CDR3 region: CASGRGPSYEQYF. As DNA, the CDR3 is TGCGCCAGCGGAAGAGGCCCGTCCTACGAGCAGTACTTC.

This clone is a singleton in its sample. This CDR3 is also generated by other DNA sequences in the sample. This rearrangement joins TRBV28 to TRBJ2-7; no clear D. The germline V gene has CDR1 MDHEN and CDR2 SYDVKM. The CDR3 consists of 12 residues. V was trimmed by 6 bases and J by 1 base, leaving 7 bases between them. The CDR3: CASSSSSYEQYF. The CDR3, as DNA: TGTGCCAGCAGCTCTAGTTCCTACGAGCAGTACTTC.

The gene calls are TRBV29-1 and TRBJ1-3; D unresolved. Germline V gene sequence: CDR1 SQVTM, CDR2 ANQGSEA. The length of the CDR3 is 14 residues. The germline V and J ends were trimmed by 0 bases and 0 bases, with 6 bases remaining between them. The DNA of the CDR3 is TGCAGCGTTGAAGATCACATCTCTGGAAACACCATATATTTT. Translating gives CSVEDHISGNTIYF.

The V gene is TRBV19, the J gene TRBJ2-7; TRBD1 matches 11 bases. Germline CDR1 is LNHDA and CDR2 is SQIVND (reference sequence). The CDR3 covers 16 residues. The trim removed 5 bases at V and 1 base at J, leaving 7 bases unmatched. The CDR3 bases are TGTGCCAGTAGTCCCGGGACAGGGGGTTCTTCCTACGAGCAGTACTTC. It translates to CASSPGTGGSSYEQYF.

V gene TRBV30 combines with J gene TRBJ2-7, with D possibly TRBD1 on 5 matching bases. CDR1 and CDR2 (germline): GTSNPN, SVGIG (reference sequence). The V end lost 2 bases, the J end lost 9 bases, and 20 bases lay between the germline ends. The CDR3 extends over 14 amino acids. CDR3 residues: CAWSIQLLATGQYF. CDR3 coding DNA: TGTGCCTGGAGTATCCAGCTCCTGGCCACAGGGCAGTACTTC.

Only a few counts were recorded for this clone. This chain links TRBV11-3 with TRBJ1-1; D might be TRBD1 (5 bases). The V gene lost 1 base and the J gene lost 5 bases, with 14 bases spanning the gap. Germline CDR1 and CDR2: SGHNT and YENEEA. The CDR3 length is 15 residues. The CDR3 DNA follows: TGTGCCAGCAGCTTAGGGGGCTCTGCTCGAACTGAAGCTTTCTTT. Its translation: CASSLGGSARTEAFF.

The chain recombines TRBV7-3 with TRBJ2-7; 9 bases are shared with TRBD1. The CDR3 sequence is 16 residues long. Per germline, CDR1 SGHTA and CDR2 FQGTGA. V shed 4 bases and J 1 base; nucleotides not matched to a gene: 8. DNA of the CDR3: TGTGCCAGCAGCTCCGTGGGGGGACAGGGTTCCTACGAGCAGTACTTC. Protein product: CASSSVGGQGSYEQYF. The full variable domain, completed using reference TRBV7-3 and TRBJ2-7, is GAGVSQTPSNKVTEKGKYVELRCDPISGHTALYWYRQSLGQGPEFLIYFQGTGAADDSGLPNDRFFAVRPEGSVSTLKIQRTERGDSAVYLCASSSVGGQGSYEQYFGPGTRLTVT.

This clone was observed a handful of times. The chain employs TRBV4-1 and TRBJ1-1; maybe TRBD1 (5 bases). Trimming left V 1 base short and J 4 bases short, with 16 bases between. The CDR3 totals 16 residues. Germline V CDR1 and CDR2: MGHRA, YSYEKL. CDR3 nucleotide sequence: TGCGCCAGCAGCCAAGGATACAGGTCATATGTCACTGAAGCTTTCTTT. It specifies CASSQGYRSYVTEAFF.

The V call is TRBV18, the J call TRBJ2-1; 9 bases align to TRBD2. With 3 bases clipped from V and 8 bases from J, the junction kept 8 bases outside the gene matches. Germline V gene sequence: CDR1 KGHSH, CDR2 LQKENI. The CDR3 has 15 residues. CDR3 bases: TGTGCCAGCTCACCTTTAGCGGGAGCAGGCGATGAGCAGTTCTTC. This translates into CASSPLAGAGDEQFF.

The V and J genes are TRBV28 and TRBJ2-3; maybe TRBD2 (5 bases). The ends were cut back, 5 bases at V and 2 bases at J, with 8 bases in the middle. The CDR3 loop spans 13 amino acids. CDR1 and CDR2 from the germline V gene are MDHEN and SYDVKM. The DNA for the CDR3 is TGTGCCAGCAGTAGCGGTAACACAGATACGCAGTATTTT. Its protein product is CASSSGNTDTQYF. Supplemented by reference TRBV28 and TRBJ2-3, the full variable domain reads DVKVTQSSRYLVKRTGEKVFLECVQDMDHENMFWYRQDPGLGLRLIYFSYDVKMKEKGDIPEGYSVSREKKERFSLILESASTNQTSMYLCASSSGNTDTQYFGPGTRLTVL.

DNA for the CDR3: TGTGCCAGCAGCTCCGGCAGGGACAGTCCCTTGGATGGCTACACCTTC. This encodes CASSSGRDSPLDGYTF. The V gene is TRBV5-4, the J gene TRBJ1-2; the match to TRBD1 covers 7 bases. This CDR3 is 16 amino acids long. Germline V lookup: CDR1 SGHNT, CDR2 YYREEE (reference sequence). Trimming at V came to 3 bases and at J to 6 bases, leaving 14 bases not matched to a gene.

V usage is TRBV28 and J usage is TRBJ1-6; 9 nucleotides align to TRBD1. Germline CDR1 MDHEN, CDR2 SYDVKM. Trimming removed 4 bases from V and 5 bases from J; junction bases left unmatched: 12. The CDR3 is 18 residues long. The CDR3 is CASSSTLGTGLHNSPLHF. CDR3 nucleotide sequence: TGTGCCAGCAGTTCGACCCTAGGGACAGGGTTGCATAATTCACCCCTCCACTTT.

In regard to this clone: Other DNA sequences in the sample encode the same CDR3. The rearrangement uses TRBV27 and TRBJ2-7; 10 nucleotides align to TRBD1. CDR1 and CDR2 (germline): MNHEY, SMNVEV (reference sequence). This CDR3 region has 15 residues. Unmatched junction bases numbered 8, after V lost 5 bases and J lost 4 bases. CDR3 sequence (DNA): TGTGCCAGCAGTCTCGCCGGGACAGGGGCTTACGAGCAGTACTTC. It encodes CASSLAGTGAYEQYF.

The rearrangement links TRBV9 to TRBJ1-2; TRBD1 matches at 7 bases. V shed 2 bases, J shed 3 bases, and the junction held 4 bases outside the gene matches. The length of the CDR3 is 14 residues. Germline V gene data show CDR1 as SGDLS and CDR2 as YYNGEE. The CDR3, as DNA: TGTGCCAGCAGCGTTGGGCAGGGGGACTATGGCTACACCTTC. Its protein product is CASSVGQGDYGYTF.

The CDR3 protein is CASSPAQGASYEQYF. The CDR3 DNA reads TGTGCCAGCAGCCCGGCCCAGGGGGCTTCCTACGAGCAGTACTTC. The V gene is TRBV13, the J gene TRBJ2-5; 8 bases fit TRBD1. The J call may be faulty, since TRBJ2-7 better matches the DNA end. Germline V gene lookup returns CDR1 PRHDT and CDR2 FYEKMQ (reference sequence). The CDR3 spans 15 residues.

This chain links TRBV19 with TRBJ1-2, with a tentative D call TRBD1 (6 bases). Germline CDR1 LNHDA, CDR2 SQIVND (reference sequence). Trimming pared 3 bases from V and 2 bases from J, leaving 13 bases between. The CDR3 consists of 15 residues. The CDR3 bases are TGTGCCAGTAGTATCCAACCAGGACAGAACTATGGCTACACCTTC. Translating gives CASSIQPGQNYGYTF.